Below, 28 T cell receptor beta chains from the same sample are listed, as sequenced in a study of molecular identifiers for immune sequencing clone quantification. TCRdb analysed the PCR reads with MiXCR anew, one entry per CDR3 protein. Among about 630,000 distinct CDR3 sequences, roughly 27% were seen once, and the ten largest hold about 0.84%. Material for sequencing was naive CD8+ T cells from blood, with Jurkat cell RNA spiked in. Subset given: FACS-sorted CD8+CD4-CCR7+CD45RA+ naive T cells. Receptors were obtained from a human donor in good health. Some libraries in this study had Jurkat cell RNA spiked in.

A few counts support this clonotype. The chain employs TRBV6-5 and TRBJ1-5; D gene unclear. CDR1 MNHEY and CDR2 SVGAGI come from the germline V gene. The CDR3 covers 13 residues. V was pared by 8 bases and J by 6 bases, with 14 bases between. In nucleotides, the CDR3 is TGTGCCAGCCGGGCAGGTGTGGTTCAGCCCCAGCATTTT. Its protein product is CASRAGVVQPQHF.

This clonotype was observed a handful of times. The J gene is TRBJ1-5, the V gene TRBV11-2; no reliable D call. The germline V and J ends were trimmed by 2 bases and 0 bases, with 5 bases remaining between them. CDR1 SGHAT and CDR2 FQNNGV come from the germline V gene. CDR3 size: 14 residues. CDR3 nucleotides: TGTGCCAGCAGCTTATTCAGTAGCAATCAGCCCCAGCATTTT. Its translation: CASSLFSSNQPQHF.

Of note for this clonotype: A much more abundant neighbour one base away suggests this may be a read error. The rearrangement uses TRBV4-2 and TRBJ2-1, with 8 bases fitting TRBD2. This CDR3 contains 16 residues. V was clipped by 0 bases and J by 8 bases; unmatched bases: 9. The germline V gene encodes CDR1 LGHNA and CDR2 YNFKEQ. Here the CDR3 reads CASSQEPGLGMHEQFF. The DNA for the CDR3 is TGTGCCAGCAGCCAAGAGCCGGGACTAGGTATGCATGAGCAGTTCTTC.

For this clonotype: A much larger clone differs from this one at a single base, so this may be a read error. The CDR3 loop is CVTSDLSPRGEELADTQYF. The DNA for the CDR3 is TGTGTCACCAGTGATCTCAGCCCCCGGGGAGAGGAGTTAGCAGATACGCAGTATTTT. The V call is TRBV24-1, the J call TRBJ2-3; weak D call: TRBD2 (5 bases). The CDR3 totals 19 residues. Germline V gives CDR1 KGHDR, CDR2 SFDVKD.

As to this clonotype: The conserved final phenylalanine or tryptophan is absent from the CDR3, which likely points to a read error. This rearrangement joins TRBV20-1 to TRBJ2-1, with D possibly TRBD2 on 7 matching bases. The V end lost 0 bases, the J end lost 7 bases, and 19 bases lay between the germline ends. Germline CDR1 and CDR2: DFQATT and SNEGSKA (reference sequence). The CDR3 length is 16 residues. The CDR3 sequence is CSARDGRGARLNEQFL. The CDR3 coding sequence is TGCAGTGCTAGAGATGGACGGGGGGCCCGCTTGAATGAGCAGTTCCTC.

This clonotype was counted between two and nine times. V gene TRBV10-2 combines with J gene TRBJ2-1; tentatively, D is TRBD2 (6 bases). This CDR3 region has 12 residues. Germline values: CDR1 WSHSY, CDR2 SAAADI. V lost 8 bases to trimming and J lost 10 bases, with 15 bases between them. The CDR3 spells CASESGAGEQFF. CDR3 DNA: TGCGCCAGCGAGAGTGGGGCGGGAGAGCAGTTCTTC.

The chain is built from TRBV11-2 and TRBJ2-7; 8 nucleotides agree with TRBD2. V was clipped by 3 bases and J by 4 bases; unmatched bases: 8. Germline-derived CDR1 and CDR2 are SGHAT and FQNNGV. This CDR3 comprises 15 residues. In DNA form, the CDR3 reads TGTGCCAGCAGCTTTGGAGCGGGAGTTGGGTACGAGCAGTACTTC. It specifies CASSFGAGVGYEQYF.

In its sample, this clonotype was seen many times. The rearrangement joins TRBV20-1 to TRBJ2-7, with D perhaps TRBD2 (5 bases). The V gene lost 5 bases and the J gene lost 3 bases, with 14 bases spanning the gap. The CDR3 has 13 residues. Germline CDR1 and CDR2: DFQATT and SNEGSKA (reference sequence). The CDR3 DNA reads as TGCAGTGCTCCGCTACGGGGTCACTACGAGCAGTACTTC. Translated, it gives CSAPLRGHYEQYF.

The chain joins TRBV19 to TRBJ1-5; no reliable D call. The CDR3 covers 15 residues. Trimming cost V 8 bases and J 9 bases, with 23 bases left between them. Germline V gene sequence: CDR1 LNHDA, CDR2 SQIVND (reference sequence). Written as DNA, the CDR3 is TGTGCCAGTCACCAAGGGTGGGCTGCCGGGCCGCCCCAGCATTTT. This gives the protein CASHQGWAAGPPQHF.

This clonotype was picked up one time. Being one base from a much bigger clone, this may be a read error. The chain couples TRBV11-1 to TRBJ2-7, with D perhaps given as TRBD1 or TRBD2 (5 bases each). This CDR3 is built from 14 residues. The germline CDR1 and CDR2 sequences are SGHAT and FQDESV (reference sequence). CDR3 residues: CASSLASGAYEHYF. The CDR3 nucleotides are TGTGCCAGCAGCTTAGCGTCCGGGGCCTACGAGCATTACTTC.

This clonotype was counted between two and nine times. In nucleotides, the CDR3 is TGCGCCAGCAGCCCGGGGGACAGAGGAAATGAGCAGTTCTTC. This gives the protein CASSPGDRGNEQFF. The chain combines TRBV5-1 with TRBJ2-1; maybe TRBD1 (7 bases). V was trimmed by 4 bases and J by 7 bases, leaving 15 bases between them. CDR1 is SGHRS and CDR2 is YFSETQ in the germline V gene. The CDR3 has 14 residues.

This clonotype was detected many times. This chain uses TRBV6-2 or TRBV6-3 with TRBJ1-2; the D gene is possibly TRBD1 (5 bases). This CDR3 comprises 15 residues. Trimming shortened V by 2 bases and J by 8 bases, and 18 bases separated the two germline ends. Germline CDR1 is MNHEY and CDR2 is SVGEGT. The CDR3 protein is CASSYLGLDREGYTF. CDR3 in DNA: TGTGCCAGCAGTTACCTGGGACTCGATCGGGAAGGCTACACCTTC.

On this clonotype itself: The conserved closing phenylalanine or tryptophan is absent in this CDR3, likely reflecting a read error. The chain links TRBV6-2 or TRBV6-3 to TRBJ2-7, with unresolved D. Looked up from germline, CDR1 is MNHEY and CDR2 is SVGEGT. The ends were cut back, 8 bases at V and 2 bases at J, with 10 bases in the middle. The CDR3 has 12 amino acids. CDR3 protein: CASSFDPYEQYL. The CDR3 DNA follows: TGTGCCAGCTCGTTCGATCCCTACGAGCAGTACCTC.

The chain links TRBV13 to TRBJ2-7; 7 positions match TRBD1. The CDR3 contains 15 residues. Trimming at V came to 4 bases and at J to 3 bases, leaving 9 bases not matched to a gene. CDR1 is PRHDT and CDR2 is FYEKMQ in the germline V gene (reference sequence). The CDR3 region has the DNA TGTGCCAGCAGCTCAGTATCCGGGACAGTCTACGAGCAGTACTTC. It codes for CASSSVSGTVYEQYF.

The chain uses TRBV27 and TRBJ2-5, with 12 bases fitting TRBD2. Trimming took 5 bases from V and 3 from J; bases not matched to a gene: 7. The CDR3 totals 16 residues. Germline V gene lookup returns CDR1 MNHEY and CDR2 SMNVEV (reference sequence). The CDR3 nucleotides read TGTGCCAGCAGTCCCGGGACTAGCGGGTTGAAAGAGACCCAGTACTTC. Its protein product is CASSPGTSGLKETQYF.

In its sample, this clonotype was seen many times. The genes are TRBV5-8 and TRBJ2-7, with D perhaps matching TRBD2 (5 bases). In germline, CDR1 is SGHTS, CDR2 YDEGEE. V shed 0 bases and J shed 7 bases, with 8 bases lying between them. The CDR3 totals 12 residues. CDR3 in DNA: TGTGCCAGCAGCTTGGTCGGGATGGAGCAGTACTTC. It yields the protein CASSLVGMEQYF. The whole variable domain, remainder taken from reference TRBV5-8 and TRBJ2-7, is EAGVTQSPTHLIKTRGQQATLRCSPISGHTSVYWYQQALGLGLQFLLWYDEGEERNRGNFPPRFSGRQFPNYSSELNVNALELEDSALYLCASSLVGMEQYFGPGTRLTVT.

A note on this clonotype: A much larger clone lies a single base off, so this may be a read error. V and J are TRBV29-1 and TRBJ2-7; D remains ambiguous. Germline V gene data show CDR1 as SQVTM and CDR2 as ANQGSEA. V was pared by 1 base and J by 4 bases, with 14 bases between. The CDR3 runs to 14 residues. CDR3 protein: CSVEGPEQDYEQYF. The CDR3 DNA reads TGCAGCGTTGAAGGGCCCGAGCAGGATTACGAGCAGTACTTC.

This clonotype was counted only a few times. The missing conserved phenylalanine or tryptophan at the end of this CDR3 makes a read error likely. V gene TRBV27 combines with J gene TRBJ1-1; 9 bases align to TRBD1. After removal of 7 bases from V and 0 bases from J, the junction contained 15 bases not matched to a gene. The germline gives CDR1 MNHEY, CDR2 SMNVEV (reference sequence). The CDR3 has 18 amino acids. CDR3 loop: CASNSKIPGQGLNTEAFS. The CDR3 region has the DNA TGTGCCAGCAACTCTAAAATCCCGGGACAGGGCCTGAACACTGAAGCTTTCTCT.

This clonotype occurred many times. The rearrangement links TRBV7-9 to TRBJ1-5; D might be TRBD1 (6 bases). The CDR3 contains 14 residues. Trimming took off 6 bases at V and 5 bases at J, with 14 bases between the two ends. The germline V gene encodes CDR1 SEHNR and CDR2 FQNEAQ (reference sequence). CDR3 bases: TGTGCCAGCAGTGAAAGAGAGGGGGATCAGCCCCAGCATTTT. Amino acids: CASSEREGDQPQHF.

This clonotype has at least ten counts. This chain's CDR3 is CSAPQGASGGSVCEQYF. The CDR3 region has the DNA TGCAGTGCTCCCCAGGGGGCTAGCGGTGGTAGTGTGTGCGAGCAGTACTTC. The chain links TRBV20-1 to TRBJ2-7, with TRBD1 as a possible D gene (8 bases). Trimming cost V 5 bases and J 6 bases, with 29 bases left between them. Germline V gives CDR1 DFQATT, CDR2 SNEGSKA (reference sequence). This CDR3 has 17 amino acids.

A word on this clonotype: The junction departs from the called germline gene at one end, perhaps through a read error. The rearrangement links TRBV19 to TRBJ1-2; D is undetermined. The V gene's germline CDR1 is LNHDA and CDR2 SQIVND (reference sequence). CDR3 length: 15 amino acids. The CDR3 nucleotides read TGTGCCAGTAGTAAGCTTTCCGACGGATCCTATGGCAACACCTTC. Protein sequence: CASSKLSDGSYGNTF.

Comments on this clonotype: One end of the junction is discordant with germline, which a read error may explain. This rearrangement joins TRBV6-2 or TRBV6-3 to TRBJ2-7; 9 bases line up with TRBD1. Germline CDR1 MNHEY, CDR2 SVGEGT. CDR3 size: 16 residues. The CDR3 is CARSDLTVQGAGEQYF. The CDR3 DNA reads TGTGCCCGCAGCGACCTTACGGTACAGGGGGCGGGCGAGCAGTACTTC.

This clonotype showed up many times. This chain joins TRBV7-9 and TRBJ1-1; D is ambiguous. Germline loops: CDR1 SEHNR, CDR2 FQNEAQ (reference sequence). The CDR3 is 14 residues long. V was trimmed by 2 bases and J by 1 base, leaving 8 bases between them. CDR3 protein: CASSLILSNTEAFF. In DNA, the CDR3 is TGTGCCAGCAGCTTAATACTGTCGAACACTGAAGCTTTCTTT.

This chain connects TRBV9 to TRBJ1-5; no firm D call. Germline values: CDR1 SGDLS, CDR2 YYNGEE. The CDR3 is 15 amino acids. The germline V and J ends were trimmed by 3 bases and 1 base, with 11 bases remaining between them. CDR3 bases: TGTGCCAGCAGCGAGGACGGCTTGAGCAATCAGCCCCAGCATTTT. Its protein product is CASSEDGLSNQPQHF.

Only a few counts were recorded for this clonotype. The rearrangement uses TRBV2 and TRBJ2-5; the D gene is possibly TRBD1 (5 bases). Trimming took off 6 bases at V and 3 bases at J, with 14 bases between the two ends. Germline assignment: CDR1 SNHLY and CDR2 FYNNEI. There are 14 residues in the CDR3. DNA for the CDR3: TGTGCCAGCAGCCGGTCAGCCAGGGAAGAGACCCAGTACTTC. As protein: CASSRSAREETQYF.

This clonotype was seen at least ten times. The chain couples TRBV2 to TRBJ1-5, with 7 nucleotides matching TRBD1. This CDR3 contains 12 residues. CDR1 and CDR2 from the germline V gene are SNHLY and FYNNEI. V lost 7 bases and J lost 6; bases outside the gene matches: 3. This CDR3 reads CASTDRVQPQHF. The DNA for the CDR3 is TGTGCCAGCACCGACAGGGTTCAGCCCCAGCATTTT.

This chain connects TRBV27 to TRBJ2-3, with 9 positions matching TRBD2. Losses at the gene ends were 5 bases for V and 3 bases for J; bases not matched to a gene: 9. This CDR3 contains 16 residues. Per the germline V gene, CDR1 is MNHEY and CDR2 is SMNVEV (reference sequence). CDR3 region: CASSPLAGSRTDTQYF. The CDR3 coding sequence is TGTGCCAGCAGTCCTCTAGCGGGGAGTCGAACAGATACGCAGTATTTT.

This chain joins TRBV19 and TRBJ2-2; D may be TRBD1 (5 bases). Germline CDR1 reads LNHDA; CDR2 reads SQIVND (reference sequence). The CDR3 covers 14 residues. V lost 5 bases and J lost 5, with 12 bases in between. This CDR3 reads CASSWVGQTGELFF. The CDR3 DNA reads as TGTGCCAGTAGTTGGGTGGGGCAAACCGGGGAGCTGTTTTTT.